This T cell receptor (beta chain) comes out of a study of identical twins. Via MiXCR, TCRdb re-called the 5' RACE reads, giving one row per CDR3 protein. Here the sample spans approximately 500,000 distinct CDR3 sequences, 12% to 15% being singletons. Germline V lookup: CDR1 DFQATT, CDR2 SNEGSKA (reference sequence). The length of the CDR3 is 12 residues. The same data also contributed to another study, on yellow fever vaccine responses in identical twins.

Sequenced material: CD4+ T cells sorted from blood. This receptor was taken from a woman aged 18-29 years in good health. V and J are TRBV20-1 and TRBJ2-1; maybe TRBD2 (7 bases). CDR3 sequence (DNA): TGCAGGTCCGTGGGGGGGGCAAATGAGCAGTTCTTC. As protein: CRSVGGANEQFF.